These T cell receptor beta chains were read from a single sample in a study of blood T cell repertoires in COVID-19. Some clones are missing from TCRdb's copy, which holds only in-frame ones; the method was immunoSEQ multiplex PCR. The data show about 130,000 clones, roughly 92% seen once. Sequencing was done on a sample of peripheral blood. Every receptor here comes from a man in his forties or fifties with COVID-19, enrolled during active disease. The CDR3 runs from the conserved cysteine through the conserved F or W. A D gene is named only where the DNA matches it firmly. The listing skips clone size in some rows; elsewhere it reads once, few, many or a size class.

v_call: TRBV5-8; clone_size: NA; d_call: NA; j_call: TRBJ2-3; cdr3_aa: CASSLDRGTDTQYF; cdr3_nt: TGTGCCAGCAGCTTGGACAGGGGCACAGATACGCAGTATTTT
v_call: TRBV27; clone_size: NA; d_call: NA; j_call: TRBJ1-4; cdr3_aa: CASRERGREKLFF; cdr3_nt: TGTGCCAGCAGGGAACGGGGAAGGGAAAAACTGTTTTTT
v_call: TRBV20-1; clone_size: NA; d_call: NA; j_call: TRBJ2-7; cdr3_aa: CSASPELSYEQYF; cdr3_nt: TGCAGTGCTAGTCCGGAGCTCTCCTACGAGCAGTACTTC
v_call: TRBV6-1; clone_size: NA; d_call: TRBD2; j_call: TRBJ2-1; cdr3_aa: CASSDHLGTSYYNEQFF; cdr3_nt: TGTGCCAGCAGTGACCACCTCGGGACTAGCTACTACAATGAGCAGTTCTTC
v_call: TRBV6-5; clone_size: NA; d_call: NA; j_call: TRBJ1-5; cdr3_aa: CATWRQASGDQPQHF; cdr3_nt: TGTGCCACCTGGAGACAAGCCAGCGGAGATCAGCCCCAGCATTTT
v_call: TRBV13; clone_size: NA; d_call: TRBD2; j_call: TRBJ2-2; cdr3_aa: CASSPPSGGNTGELFF; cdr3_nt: TGTGCCAGCAGCCCGCCTTCGGGGGGGAACACCGGGGAGCTGTTTTTT
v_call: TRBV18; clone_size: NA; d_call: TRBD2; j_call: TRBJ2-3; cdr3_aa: CASSPPSGSQDTQYF; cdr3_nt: TGTGCCAGCTCACCTCCTAGCGGGAGTCAAGATACGCAGTATTTT
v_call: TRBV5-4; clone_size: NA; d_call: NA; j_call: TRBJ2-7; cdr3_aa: CASSAPGMYEQYF; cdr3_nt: TGTGCCAGCAGCGCTCCCGGGATGTACGAGCAGTACTTC
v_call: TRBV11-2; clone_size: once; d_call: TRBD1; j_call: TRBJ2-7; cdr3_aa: CASSLDSPGQGTGPTYEQYF; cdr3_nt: TGTGCCAGCAGCTTAGACTCTCCGGGACAGGGGACCGGCCCTACCTACGAGCAGTACTTC
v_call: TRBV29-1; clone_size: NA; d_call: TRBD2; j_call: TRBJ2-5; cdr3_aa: CSVAPLAGVGQETQYF; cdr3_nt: TGCAGCGTGGCTCCACTAGCGGGAGTCGGGCAAGAGACCCAGTACTTC
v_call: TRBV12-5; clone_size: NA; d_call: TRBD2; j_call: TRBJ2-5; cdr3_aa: CASGSPYGREGGTQYF; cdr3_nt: TGTGCTAGTGGTTCCCCCTATGGGAGGGAAGGCGGGACCCAGTACTTC
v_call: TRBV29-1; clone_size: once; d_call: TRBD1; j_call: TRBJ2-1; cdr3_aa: CSARTGGVDEQFF; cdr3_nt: TGCAGCGCTCGGACAGGGGGTGTGGATGAGCAGTTCTTC
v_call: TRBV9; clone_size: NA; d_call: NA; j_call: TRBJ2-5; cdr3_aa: CASSVAASQETQYF; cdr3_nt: TGTGCCAGCAGCGTAGCGGCTAGCCAAGAGACCCAGTACTTC
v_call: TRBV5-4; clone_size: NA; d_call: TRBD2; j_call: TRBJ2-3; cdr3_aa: CASSPTSGRTDTQYF; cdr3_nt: TGTGCCAGCAGTCCCACTAGCGGGAGGACAGATACGCAGTATTTT
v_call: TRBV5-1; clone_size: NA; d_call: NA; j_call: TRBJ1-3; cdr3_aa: CASSLDLSGGNTIYF; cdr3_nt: TGCGCCAGCAGCTTGGATCTCAGCGGCGGAAACACCATATATTTT
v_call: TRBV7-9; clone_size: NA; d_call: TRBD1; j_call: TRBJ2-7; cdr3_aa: CASRAFRDRDREQYF; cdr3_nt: TGTGCCAGCAGGGCGTTCCGGGACAGGGACCGCGAGCAGTACTTC
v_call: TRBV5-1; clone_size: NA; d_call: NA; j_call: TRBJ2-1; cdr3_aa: CASRLSGNEQFF; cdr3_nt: TGCGCCAGCAGATTGAGCGGCAATGAGCAGTTCTTC
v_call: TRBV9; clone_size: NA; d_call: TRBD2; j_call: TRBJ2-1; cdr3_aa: CASSPSGVIYNEQFF; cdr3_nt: TGTGCCAGCAGCCCGAGCGGGGTAATTTACAATGAGCAGTTCTTC
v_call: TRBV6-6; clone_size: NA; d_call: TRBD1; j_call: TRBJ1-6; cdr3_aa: CASNDRGNSPLHF; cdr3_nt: TGTGCCAGCAACGACAGGGGCAATTCACCCCTCCACTTT
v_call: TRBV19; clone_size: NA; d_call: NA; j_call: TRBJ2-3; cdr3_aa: CASSISVTDTQYF; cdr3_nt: TGTGCCAGTAGTATTTCAGTCACAGATACGCAGTATTTT
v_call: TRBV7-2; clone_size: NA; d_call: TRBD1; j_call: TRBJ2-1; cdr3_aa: CASSPDRGQGEQFF; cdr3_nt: TGTGCCAGCAGCCCAGACAGGGGACAGGGGGAGCAGTTCTTC
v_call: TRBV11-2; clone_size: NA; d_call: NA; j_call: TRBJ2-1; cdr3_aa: CASSLDQGYYNEQFF; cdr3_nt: TGTGCCAGCAGCTTAGATCAGGGTTACTACAATGAGCAGTTCTTC
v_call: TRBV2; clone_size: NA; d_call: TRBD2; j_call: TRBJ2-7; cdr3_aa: CASNQLAGVSYEQYF; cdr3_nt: TGTGCCAGCAACCAACTAGCGGGGGTCTCCTACGAGCAGTACTTC
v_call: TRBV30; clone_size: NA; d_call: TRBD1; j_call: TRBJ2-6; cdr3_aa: CAWSGTGRILSGANVLTF; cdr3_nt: TGTGCCTGGTCCGGGACAGGGAGAATCCTCTCTGGGGCCAACGTCCTGACTTTC
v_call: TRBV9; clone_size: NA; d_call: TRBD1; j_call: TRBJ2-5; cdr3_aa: CASSVDGTGEETQYF; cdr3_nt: TGTGCCAGCAGCGTAGACGGGACAGGGGAAGAGACCCAGTACTTC
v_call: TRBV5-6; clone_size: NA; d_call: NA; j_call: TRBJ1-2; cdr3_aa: CASSSQSDRYGYTF; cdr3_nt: TGTGCCAGCAGCTCCCAGAGCGATCGCTATGGCTACACCTTC
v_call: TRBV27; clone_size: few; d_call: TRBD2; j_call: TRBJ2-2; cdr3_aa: CASSKTSGDTGELFF; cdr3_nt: TGTGCCAGCAGTAAGACTAGCGGGGATACCGGGGAGCTGTTTTTT
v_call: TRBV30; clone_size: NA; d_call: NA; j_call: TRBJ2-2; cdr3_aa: CALTPGHFTGELFF; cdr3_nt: TGTGCCCTCACCCCGGGACACTTCACCGGGGAGCTGTTTTTT
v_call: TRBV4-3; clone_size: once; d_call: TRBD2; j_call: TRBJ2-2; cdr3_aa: CASSQATSGPNTGELFF; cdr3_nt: TGCGCCAGCAGCCAAGCAACTAGCGGGCCGAACACCGGGGAGCTGTTTTTT
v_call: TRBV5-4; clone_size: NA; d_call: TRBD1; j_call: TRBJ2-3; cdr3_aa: CATLDRGSTDTQYF; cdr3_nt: TGTGCCACCCTGGACAGGGGAAGCACAGATACGCAGTATTTT
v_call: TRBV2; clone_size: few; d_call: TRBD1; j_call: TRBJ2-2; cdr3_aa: CASRPGQANTGELFF; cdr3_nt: TGTGCCAGCAGGCCGGGACAGGCGAACACCGGGGAGCTGTTTTTT
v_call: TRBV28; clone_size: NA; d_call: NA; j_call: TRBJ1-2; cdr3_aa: CASRTGTHSSSGYTF; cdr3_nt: TGTGCCAGCAGAACCGGGACACATTCCAGTTCGGGCTACACCTTC
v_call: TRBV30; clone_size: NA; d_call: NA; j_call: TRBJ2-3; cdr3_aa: CAWRSAGNRDTQYF; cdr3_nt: TGTGCCTGGAGATCTGCGGGGAACCGGGATACGCAGTATTTT
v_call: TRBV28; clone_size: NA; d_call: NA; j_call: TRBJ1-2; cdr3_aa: CASSLPTGTYGYTF; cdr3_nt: TGTGCCAGCAGTTTGCCGACAGGCACCTATGGCTACACCTTC
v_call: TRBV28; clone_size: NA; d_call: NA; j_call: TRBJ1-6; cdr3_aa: CASNEDFVTPLHF; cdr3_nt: TGTGCCAGTAATGAGGACTTCGTAACACCCCTCCACTTT
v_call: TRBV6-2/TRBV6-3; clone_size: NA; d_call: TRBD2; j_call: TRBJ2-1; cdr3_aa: CASSPLAGDYNEQFF; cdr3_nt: TGTGCCAGCAGTCCCCTCGCGGGGGACTACAATGAGCAGTTCTTC
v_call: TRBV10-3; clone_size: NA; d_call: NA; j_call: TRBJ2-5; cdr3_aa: CATQLGLEETQYF; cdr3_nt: TGTGCCACCCAACTGGGACTGGAAGAGACCCAGTACTTC
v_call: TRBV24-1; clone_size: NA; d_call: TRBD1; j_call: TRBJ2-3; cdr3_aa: CATKGQTTDTQYF; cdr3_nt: TGTGCCACCAAGGGACAGACCACAGATACGCAGTATTTT
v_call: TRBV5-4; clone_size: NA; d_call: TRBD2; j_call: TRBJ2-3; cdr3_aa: CASGLVDTQYF; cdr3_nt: TGTGCCAGCGGACTAGTAGATACGCAGTATTTT
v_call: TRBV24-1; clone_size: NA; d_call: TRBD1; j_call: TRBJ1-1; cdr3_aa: CATSDTTGGRTEAFF; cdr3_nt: TGTGCCACCAGTGATACGACAGGGGGCAGGACTGAAGCTTTCTTT
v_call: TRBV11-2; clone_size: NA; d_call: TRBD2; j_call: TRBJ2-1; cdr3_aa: CASSLSGRAAYNEQFF; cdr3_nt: TGTGCCAGCAGCTTAAGTGGGAGGGCCGCCTACAATGAGCAGTTCTTC
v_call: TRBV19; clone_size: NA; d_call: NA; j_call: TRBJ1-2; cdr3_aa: CASRRQGDYGYTF; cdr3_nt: TGTGCCAGTAGGAGGCAGGGCGACTATGGCTACACCTTC
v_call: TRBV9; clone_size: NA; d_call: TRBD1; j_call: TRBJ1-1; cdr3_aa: CASSVQGTGLTEAFF; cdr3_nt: TGTGCCAGCAGCGTCCAGGGGACAGGGTTAACTGAAGCTTTCTTT
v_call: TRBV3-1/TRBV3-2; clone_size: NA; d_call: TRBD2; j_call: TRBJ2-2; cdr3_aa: CASSLGLAGTGELFF; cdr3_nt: TGTGCCAGCAGCCTGGGACTAGCGGGGACCGGGGAGCTGTTTTTT
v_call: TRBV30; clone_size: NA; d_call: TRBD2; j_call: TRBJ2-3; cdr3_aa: CAWSVTSERPDTQYF; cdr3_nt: TGTGCCTGGAGTGTGACTAGCGAGAGGCCAGATACGCAGTATTTT
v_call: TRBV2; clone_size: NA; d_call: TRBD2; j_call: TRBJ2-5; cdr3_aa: CATYPGLAPQETQYF; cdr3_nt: TGTGCCACCTACCCGGGACTAGCGCCACAAGAGACCCAGTACTTC